A selection of T cell receptor beta chains follows, all from one sample in a study of low-dose radiotherapy and immunotherapy resistance in tumors. TCRdb passed the reads through MiXCR, listing each CDR3 protein once. Of roughly 56,000 distinct CDR3 sequences listed, roughly 23% were seen once; the top ten hold 6.7%. The sequences come from PBMCs, collected after low-dose radiotherapy plus immunotherapy. These receptors all come from a male donor with prostate cancer. Both conserved end residues are part of each CDR3. The D gene is left open where the match is weak. Clone size is shown for a subset of rows, as once, few, many or a class of expanded clone.

CDR3 protein	CDR3 DNA	J gene	D gene	V gene	clone size
CASSPRQGDQPQHF	TGTGCCAGCAGCCCGCGACAGGGAGATCAGCCCCAGCATTTT	TRBJ1-5	TRBD1	TRBV7-2	many
CSATSGRARYEQYF	TGCAGTGCTACTAGCGGGAGGGCCCGCTACGAGCAGTACTTC	TRBJ2-7	TRBD2	TRBV20-1	many
CASRLTTGVHSPLHF	TGTGCCAGTAGGCTAACGACAGGGGTTCATTCACCCCTCCACTTT	TRBJ1-6	TRBD1	TRBV19	.
CASSPTSGRGSETQYF	TGTGCCAGCAGCCCGACTAGCGGGAGGGGGTCAGAGACCCAGTACTTC	TRBJ2-5	TRBD2	TRBV3-1	many
CASSLGVDTDTQYF	TGTGCCAGCAGCTTAGGCGTAGACACAGATACGCAGTATTTT	TRBJ2-3	.	TRBV7-8	many
CASSLAISFSPVELFF	TGTGCCAGCAGCTTAGCGATAAGTTTCTCCCCCGTGGAGCTGTTTTTT	TRBJ2-2	.	TRBV7-6	many
CASSEAGGPHNEQFF	TGTGCCAGCAGCGAAGCGGGAGGGCCTCACAATGAGCAGTTCTTC	TRBJ2-1	TRBD2	TRBV6-2/TRBV6-3	many
CAWSVQGAGETQYF	TGTGCCTGGAGTGTACAGGGGGCTGGTGAGACCCAGTACTTC	TRBJ2-5	TRBD1	TRBV30	once
CAWSQGGEFYEQYF	TGTGCCTGGAGCCAGGGGGGGGAGTTCTACGAGCAGTACTTC	TRBJ2-7	.	TRBV30	.
CASSLLSFRDRGRNEQYF	TGTGCCAGCAGCTTGTTGAGCTTCCGGGACAGGGGAAGAAACGAGCAGTACTTC	TRBJ2-7	TRBD1	TRBV5-5	many
CASSIGGLAGGPPDTQYF	TGTGCCAGCAGCATAGGGGGACTAGCGGGGGGGCCACCAGATACGCAGTATTTT	TRBJ2-3	.	TRBV21-1	.
CASSPDRSYGYTF	TGTGCCAGCAGCCCGGACAGAAGCTATGGCTACACCTTC	TRBJ1-2	.	TRBV7-3	.
CASSLADRSNSPLHF	TGCGCCAGCAGCTTGGCCGACAGGTCGAATTCACCCCTCCACTTT	TRBJ1-6	.	TRBV5-1	.
CASSQRTGKSYEQYF	TGTGCCAGCAGCCAGAGGACAGGGAAAAGCTACGAGCAGTACTTC	TRBJ2-7	TRBD1	TRBV4-2	many
CAWTESNTEAFF	TGTGCCTGGACAGAATCGAACACTGAAGCTTTCTTT	TRBJ1-1	.	TRBV30	many
CASSLVGDHTQYF	TGTGCCAGCAGCTTAGTTGGGGATCATACGCAGTATTTT	TRBJ2-3	.	TRBV13	many
CASSDLGDTGELFF	TGCGCCAGCAGTGACCTAGGGGACACCGGGGAGCTGTTTTTT	TRBJ2-2	.	TRBV10-1	medium-sized
CASSLRRRQETQYF	TGTGCCAGCAGTTTACGAAGGAGGCAAGAGACCCAGTACTTC	TRBJ2-5	.	TRBV12-3/TRBV12-4	many
CASSQDFGGPLGGEQFF	TGTGCCAGCAGCCAAGATTTCGGGGGCCCCCTTGGTGGTGAGCAGTTCTTC	TRBJ2-1	.	TRBV3-1	many